The present T cell receptor (beta chain) was sequenced within a study of neurological immune-mediated disorders. Points from the study as a whole: When grouped phylogenetically, the repertoires of 18 of the 34 multiple sclerosis patients fell together in one related-CDR3 cluster, which is a possible signature. The greatest TCR clonal expansion appeared in HTLV-1-associated myelopathy and the smallest, falling below healthy controls, in multiple sclerosis.

In its sample, this clonotype was seen many times. Its antigen is unknown. Synthesis of cDNA was carried out by template-switch 5'RACE. The reaction used 10-nucleotide random UMIs. TCRdb processed the 5' RACE reads anew with MiXCR; each CDR3 protein has one entry. The sample carries tens of thousands of distinct CDR3 sequences, about 4% recorded once. The time point denotes: longitudinal time-point 3. Source material was 2 million unsorted PBMCs, stored at -80 °C in RNAlater. The length of the CDR3 is 12 residues. The V gene lost 0 bases and the J gene lost 6 bases, with 5 bases spanning the gap. Per germline, CDR1 LGHDT and CDR2 YNNKEL (reference sequence).

Sequencing was carried out using PBMCs. This TCR came from a woman in her sixties with multiple sclerosis. V usage is TRBV3-1 and J usage is TRBJ2-5; D not resolved. The CDR3 sequence: CASSQEGKTQYF. CDR3 nucleotides: TGTGCCAGCAGCCAAGAGGGCAAGACCCAGTACTTC.